This T cell receptor (beta chain) is from a study of memory CD4+ T cells and cytomegalovirus serostatus. V was shortened by 5 bases and J by 7 bases, with 6 bases between the two germline ends. In germline, CDR1 is SNHLY, CDR2 FYNNEI. This CDR3 has 11 residues. The sort gate was single viable CD3+CD4+CD8-CD45RO+ cells for memory CD4+ T cells. After thawing, CD4+ T cells were positively selected. Clones were read by immunoSEQ multiplex PCR, and TCRdb kept only the in-frame ones, dropping some. Altogether under 40,000 clones are present, 65% to 80% being singletons, with the ten largest covering under 6%.

The chain joins TRBV2 to TRBJ2-1, with no clear D. The clonotype comes from an adult in good health and CMV-seropositive. Sequences were obtained from memory CD4+ T cells from blood. CDR3: CASSLKNEQFF. CDR3 sequence (DNA): TGTGCCAGCAGTCTAAAAAATGAGCAGTTCTTC.